This TCR beta chain stems from a study of response to subunit inactivated influenza vaccine. Findings of the study overall: T cells newly recruited by each seasonal influenza vaccination are few, the authors suggested.

This clonotype occurred many times. What it binds is unknown. In TCRdb, the RT-PCR reads were re-called with MiXCR into one record per CDR3 protein. The table records around 580,000 distinct CDR3 sequences, approximately 12% of them present only once. CDR1 and CDR2 (germline): SGDLS, YYNGEE. This CDR3 comprises 13 residues. Trimming removed 2 bases at V and 1 base at J, with 4 bases between. The sample was PBMCs from blood, taken on the day of vaccination. The receptor comes from a man aged 50 to 60 who received an inactivated influenza vaccine. The V and J genes are TRBV9 and TRBJ1-3; no clear D. The CDR3, as DNA: TGTGCCAGCAGCGTGGGGTCTGGAAACACCATATATTTT. Translated, it gives CASSVGSGNTIYF.